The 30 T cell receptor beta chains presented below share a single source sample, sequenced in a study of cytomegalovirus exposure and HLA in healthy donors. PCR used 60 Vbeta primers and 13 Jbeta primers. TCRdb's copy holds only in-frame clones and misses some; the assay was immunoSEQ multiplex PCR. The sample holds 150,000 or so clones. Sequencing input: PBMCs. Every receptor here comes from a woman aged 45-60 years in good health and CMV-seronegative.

CDR3 residues: CATGFSNEKLFF. The DNA for the CDR3 is TGTGCCACAGGGTTTTCTAATGAAAAACTGTTTTTT. The J gene is TRBJ1-4, the V gene TRBV14; D is perhaps TRBD1 (5 bases). This CDR3 is 12 amino acids long. Germline CDR1 and CDR2: SGHDN and FVKESK. The V gene lost 10 bases and the J gene lost 3 bases, with 9 bases spanning the gap.

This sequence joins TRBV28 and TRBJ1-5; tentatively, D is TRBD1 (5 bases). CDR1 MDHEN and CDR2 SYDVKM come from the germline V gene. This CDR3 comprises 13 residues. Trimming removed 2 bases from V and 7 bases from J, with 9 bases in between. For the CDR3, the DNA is TGTGCCAGCAGTTTACAGGGTAGCCAGCCCCAGCATTTT. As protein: CASSLQGSQPQHF.

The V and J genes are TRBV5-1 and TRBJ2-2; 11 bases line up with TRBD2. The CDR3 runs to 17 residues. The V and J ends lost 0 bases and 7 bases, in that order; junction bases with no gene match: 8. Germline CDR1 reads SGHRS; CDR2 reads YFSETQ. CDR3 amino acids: CASSLEFSGGAGGELFF. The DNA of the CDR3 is TGCGCCAGCAGCTTGGAGTTTAGCGGGGGGGCCGGCGGGGAGCTGTTTTTT.

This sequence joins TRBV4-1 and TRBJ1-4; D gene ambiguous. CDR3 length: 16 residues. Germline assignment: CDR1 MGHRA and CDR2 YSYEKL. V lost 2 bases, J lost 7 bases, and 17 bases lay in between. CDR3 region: CASSQSLVAGSEKLFF. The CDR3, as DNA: TGCGCCAGCAGCCAAAGTTTGGTGGCTGGGAGTGAAAAACTGTTTTTT.

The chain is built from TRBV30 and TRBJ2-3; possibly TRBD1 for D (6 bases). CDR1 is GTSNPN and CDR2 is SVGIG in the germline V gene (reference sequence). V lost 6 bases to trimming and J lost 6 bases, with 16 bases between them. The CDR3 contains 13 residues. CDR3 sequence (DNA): TGTGCCTGCTCGCAGGGGTCCCTCGATACGCAGTATTTT. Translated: CACSQGSLDTQYF. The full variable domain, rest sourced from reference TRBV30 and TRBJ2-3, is SQTIHQWPATLVQPVGSPLSLECTVEGTSNPNLYWYRQAAGRGLQLLFYSVGIGQISSEVPQNLSASRPQDRQFILSSKKLLLSDSGFYLCACSQGSLDTQYFGPGTRLTVL.

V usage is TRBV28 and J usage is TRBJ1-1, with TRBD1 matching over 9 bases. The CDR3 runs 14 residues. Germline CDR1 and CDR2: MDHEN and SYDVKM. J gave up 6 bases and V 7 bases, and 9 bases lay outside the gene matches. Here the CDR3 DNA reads TGTGCCAGCATGATACAGGGGGCTATGGCTGAAGCTTTCTTT. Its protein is CASMIQGAMAEAFF.

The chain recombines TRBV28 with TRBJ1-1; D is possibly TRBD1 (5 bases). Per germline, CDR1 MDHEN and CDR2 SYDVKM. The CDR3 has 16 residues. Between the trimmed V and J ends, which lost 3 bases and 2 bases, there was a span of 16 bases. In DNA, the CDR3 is TGTGCCAGCAGTTTTGCGGGGGGGATTTCTAACACTGAAGCTTTCTTT. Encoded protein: CASSFAGGISNTEAFF.

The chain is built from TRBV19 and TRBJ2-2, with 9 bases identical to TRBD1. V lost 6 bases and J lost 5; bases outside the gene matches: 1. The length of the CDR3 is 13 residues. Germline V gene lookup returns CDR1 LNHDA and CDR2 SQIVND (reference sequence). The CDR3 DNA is TGTGCCAGTAGCGACAGGGGGACCGGGGAGCTGTTTTTT. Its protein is CASSDRGTGELFF.

CDR3 in DNA: TGTGCCAGCAGCCCTACCCTAGGGGGGGGAGAGACCCAGTACTTC. It encodes CASSPTLGGGETQYF. The V and J genes are TRBV14 and TRBJ2-5; a weak D match, TRBD2 (7 bases). V gave up 4 bases and J gave up 4 bases, with 16 bases separating them. CDR1 is SGHDN, CDR2 FVKESK, per germline. The CDR3 loop spans 15 amino acids.

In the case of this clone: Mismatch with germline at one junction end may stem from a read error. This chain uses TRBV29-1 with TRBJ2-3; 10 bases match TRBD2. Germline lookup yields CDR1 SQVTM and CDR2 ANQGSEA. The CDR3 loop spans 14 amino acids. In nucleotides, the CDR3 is TGCAGCGTTTATTTCGGGGCTAGCGGGGGCCAACCCCTTTTT. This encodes CSVYFGASGGQPLF.

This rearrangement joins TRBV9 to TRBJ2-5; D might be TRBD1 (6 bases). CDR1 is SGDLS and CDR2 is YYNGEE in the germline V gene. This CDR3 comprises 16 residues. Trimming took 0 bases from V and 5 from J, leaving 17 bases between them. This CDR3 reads CASSVGSQGPWETQYF. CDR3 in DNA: TGTGCCAGCAGCGTAGGCTCACAGGGTCCATGGGAGACCCAGTACTTC.

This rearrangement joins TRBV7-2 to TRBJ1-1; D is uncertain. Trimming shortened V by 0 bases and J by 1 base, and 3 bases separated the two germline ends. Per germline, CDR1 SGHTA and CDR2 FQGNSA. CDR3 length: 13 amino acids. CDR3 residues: CASSLAANTEAFF. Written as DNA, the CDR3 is TGTGCCAGCAGCTTAGCAGCGAACACTGAAGCTTTCTTT.

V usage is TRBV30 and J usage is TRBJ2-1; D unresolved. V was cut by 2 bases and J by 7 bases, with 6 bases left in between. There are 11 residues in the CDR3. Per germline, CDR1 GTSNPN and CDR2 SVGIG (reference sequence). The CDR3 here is CAWSTPNEQFF. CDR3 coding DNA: TGTGCCTGGAGTACACCAAATGAGCAGTTCTTC.

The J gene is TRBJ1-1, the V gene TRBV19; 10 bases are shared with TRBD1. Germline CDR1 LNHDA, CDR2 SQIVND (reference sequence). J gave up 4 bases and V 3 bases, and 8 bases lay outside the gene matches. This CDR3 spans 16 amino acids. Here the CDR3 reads CASSIRTGGAITEAFF. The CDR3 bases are TGTGCCAGTAGTATTCGGACAGGGGGGGCGATCACTGAAGCTTTCTTT.

CDR3 coding DNA: TGTGCCAGCAGTTCCCCTTATTCACCCCTCCACTTT. Residues: CASSSPYSPLHF. The chain employs TRBV28 and TRBJ1-6; D is unclear. Trimming cost V 4 bases and J 8 bases, with 6 bases left between them. The CDR3 runs to 12 residues. The germline V gene encodes CDR1 MDHEN and CDR2 SYDVKM.

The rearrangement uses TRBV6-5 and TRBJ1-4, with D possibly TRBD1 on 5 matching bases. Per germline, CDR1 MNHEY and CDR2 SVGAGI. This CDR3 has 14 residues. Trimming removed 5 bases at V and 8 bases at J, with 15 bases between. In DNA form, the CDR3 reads TGTGCCAGCAGTCTCCGGGGCGGAGGGGAAAAACTGTTTTTT. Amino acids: CASSLRGGGEKLFF.

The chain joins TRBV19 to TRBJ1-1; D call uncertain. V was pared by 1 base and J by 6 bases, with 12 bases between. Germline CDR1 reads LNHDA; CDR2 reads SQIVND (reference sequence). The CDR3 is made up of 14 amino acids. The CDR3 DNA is TGTGCCAGTAGTATAGGCCAGGCTACTTCTGAAGCTTTCTTT. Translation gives CASSIGQATSEAFF.

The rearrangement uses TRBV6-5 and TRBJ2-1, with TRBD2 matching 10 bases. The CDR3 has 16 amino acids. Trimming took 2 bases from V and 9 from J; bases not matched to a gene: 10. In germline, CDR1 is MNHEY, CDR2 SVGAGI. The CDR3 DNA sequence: TGTGCCAGCAGTTACGCGGGGACTAGCGCACCCGGTGAGCAGTTCTTC. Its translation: CASSYAGTSAPGEQFF.

CDR3 DNA: TGTGCCTGGAGTGCCACAGGAGTGAGGGAGACCCAGTACTTC. Residues: CAWSATGVRETQYF. The chain joins TRBV30 to TRBJ2-5, with D possibly being TRBD1 (5 bases). This CDR3 comprises 14 residues. V lost 1 base and J lost 5, with 14 bases in between. Germline CDR1 is GTSNPN and CDR2 is SVGIG (reference sequence).

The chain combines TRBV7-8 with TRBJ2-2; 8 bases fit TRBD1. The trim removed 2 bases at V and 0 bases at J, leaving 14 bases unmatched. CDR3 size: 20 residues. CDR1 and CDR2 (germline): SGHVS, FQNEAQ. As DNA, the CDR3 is TGTGCCAGCAGCTTACTGCTTAGGGACAGGAGACTTACGAACACCGGGGAGCTGTTTTTT. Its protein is CASSLLLRDRRLTNTGELFF.

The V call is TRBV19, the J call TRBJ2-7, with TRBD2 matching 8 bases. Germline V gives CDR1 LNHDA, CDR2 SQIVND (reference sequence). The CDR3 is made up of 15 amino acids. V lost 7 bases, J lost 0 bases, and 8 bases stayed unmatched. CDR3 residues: CASTPSGGSSYEQYF. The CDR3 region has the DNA TGTGCCAGTACACCCAGCGGGGGTTCCTCCTACGAGCAGTACTTC.

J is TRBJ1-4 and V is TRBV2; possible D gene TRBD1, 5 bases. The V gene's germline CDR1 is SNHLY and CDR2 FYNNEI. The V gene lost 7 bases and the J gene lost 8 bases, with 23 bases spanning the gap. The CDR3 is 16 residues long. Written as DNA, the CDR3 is TGTGCCAGCATGGGTCCAGGGAAAGGGGCTGGGGAAAAACTGTTTTTT. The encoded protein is CASMGPGKGAGEKLFF.

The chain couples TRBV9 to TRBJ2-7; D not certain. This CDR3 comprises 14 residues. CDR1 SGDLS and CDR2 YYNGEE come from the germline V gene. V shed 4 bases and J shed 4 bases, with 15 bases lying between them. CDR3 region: CASSLADQVYEQYF. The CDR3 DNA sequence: TGTGCCAGCAGCCTGGCTGACCAGGTTTACGAGCAGTACTTC.

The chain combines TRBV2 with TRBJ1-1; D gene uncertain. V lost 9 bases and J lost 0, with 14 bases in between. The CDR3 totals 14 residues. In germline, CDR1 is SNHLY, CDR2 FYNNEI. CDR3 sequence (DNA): TGTGCCAGTAGATTAACAGTGTTGAACACTGAAGCTTTCTTT. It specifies CASRLTVLNTEAFF.

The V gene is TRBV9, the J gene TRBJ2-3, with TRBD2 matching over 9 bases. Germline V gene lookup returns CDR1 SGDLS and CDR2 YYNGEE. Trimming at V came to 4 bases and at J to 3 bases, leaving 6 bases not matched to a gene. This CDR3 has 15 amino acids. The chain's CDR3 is CASSPPSGATDTQYF. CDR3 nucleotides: TGTGCCAGCAGCCCCCCTAGCGGGGCTACAGATACGCAGTATTTT.

The DNA for the CDR3 is TGCGCCAGCAGTCCCCGAGAAGAGAACACTGAAGCTTTCTTT. It is translated as CASSPREENTEAFF. The chain uses TRBV23-1 and TRBJ1-1; the D is unclear. TRBV23-1 is recorded as an ORF, its role being uncertain. With 4 bases removed from V and 1 base from J, the gap between germline ends came to 10 bases. CDR3 length: 14 residues.

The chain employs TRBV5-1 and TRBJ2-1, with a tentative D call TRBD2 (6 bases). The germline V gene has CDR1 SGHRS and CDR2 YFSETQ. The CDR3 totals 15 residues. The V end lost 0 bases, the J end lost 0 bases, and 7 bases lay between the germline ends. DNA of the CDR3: TGCGCCAGCAGCTTGGACGGGAGCTCCTACAATGAGCAGTTCTTC. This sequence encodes CASSLDGSSYNEQFF.

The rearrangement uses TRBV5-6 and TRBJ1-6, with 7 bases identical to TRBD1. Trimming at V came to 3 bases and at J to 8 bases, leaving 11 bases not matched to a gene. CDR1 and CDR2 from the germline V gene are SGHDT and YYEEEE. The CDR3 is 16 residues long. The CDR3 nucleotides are TGTGCCAGCAGCTCTTTAGCCACAGGGGTTGATTCACCCCTCCACTTT. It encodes CASSSLATGVDSPLHF.

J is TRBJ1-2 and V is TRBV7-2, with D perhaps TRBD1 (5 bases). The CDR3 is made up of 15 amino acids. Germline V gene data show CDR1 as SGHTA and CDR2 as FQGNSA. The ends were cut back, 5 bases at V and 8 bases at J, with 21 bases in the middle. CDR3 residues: CASSLYGRQGYGYTF. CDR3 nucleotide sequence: TGTGCCAGCAGCCTCTATGGGCGGCAGGGCTACGGCTACACCTTC.

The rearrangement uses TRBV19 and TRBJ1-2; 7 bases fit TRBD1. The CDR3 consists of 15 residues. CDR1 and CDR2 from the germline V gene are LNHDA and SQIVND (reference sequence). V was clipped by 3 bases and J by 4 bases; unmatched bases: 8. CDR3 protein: CASSIPQGGGYGYTF. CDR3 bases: TGTGCCAGTAGTATTCCCCAAGGGGGCGGCTATGGCTACACCTTC.